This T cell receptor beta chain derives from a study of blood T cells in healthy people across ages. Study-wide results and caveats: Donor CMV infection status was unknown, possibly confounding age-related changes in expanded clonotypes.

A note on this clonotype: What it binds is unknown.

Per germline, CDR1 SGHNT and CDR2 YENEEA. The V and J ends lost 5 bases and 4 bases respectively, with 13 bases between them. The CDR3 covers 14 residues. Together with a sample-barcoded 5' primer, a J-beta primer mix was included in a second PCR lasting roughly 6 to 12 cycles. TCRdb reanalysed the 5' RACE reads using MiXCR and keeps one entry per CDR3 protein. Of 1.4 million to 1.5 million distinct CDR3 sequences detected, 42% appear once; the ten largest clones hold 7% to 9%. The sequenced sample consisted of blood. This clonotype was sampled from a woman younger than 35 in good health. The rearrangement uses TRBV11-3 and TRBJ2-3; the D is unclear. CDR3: CASSRSPSSDTQYF. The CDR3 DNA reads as TGTGCCAGCAGCCGGTCACCATCGTCAGATACGCAGTATTTT.